This entry features one T cell receptor (beta chain) sequence. Its antigen is not known. The CDR3 runs 16 residues. Trimming removed 1 base from V and 2 bases from J, with 13 bases in between. Germline lookup yields CDR1 MGHRA and CDR2 YSYEKL. This specimen belongs to a study of long-term antiretroviral therapy in people with HIV. Study-level points and caveats: Narrower CDR3 length ranges marked HIV repertoires relative to controls.

An immunoSEQ assay, version v3.0, was performed at survey level. A target of 40,000-50,000 T-cell genomes per sample was set for sequencing. Using immunoSEQ multiplex PCR, the repertoire was profiled, and TCRdb retains in-frame clones only, with some absent. The sample includes roughly 17,000 clones, around 81% seen only once; the top ten take roughly 10%. The input for sequencing was unsorted PBMCs, taken 0.3 years before starting antiretroviral therapy. The V call is TRBV4-1, the J call TRBJ2-3; TRBD1 might be the D (5 bases). The sequence derives from a man aged 50 to 60 with HIV. Here the CDR3 reads CASSQGKGFATDTQYF. CDR3 nucleotide sequence: TGCGCCAGCAGCCAAGGGAAGGGGTTCGCCACAGATACGCAGTATTTT.